This TCR beta chain was documented in a study of blood T cell repertoires in COVID-19 (TCRdb year 2020). About the full investigation: Collaborator samples came from the United States, Italy and Spain and covered acute and convalescent phases of COVID-19. The prospective study material was composed of cDNA or gDNA derived from T cells, B-cell-depleted T cells, or PBMCs. Subjects who had been exposed to COVID-19, were actively infected with it, or had recovered from it provided the deeply sampled blood TCRbeta repertoires that made up the dataset. The repertoires were released in a freely available public database intended as a resource for research on the immune response to SARS-CoV-2. Samples were obtained from the ongoing ImmuneRACE study (first 160 participants) and from about 1,300 subjects provided by 6 global collaborators. A de-identified subject ID, COVID-19 status, age in years and sex were almost always included in the sample metadata. HLA class I and class II types, where available, came from metadata supplied by the sample provider rather than from assay-based typing. Overall results and qualifications from the work: The quantity of clinical and demographic metadata differed by source and by participant and was supplied without curation.

In the germline V gene, CDR1 corresponds to MGHRA and CDR2 to YSYEKL. The CDR3 sequence holds 17 residues, the cysteine and phenylalanine included. Only the CDR3 DNA stays, 51 bases, in frame from base 1. Relative to germline, V is missing 2 bases and J is missing 4 bases, with 10 bases of the junction outside any gene match. Whole blood was collected in K2EDTA tubes by collaborating institutions according to the institutions' own protocols. For TCRbeta analysis, collaborator samples were shipped as frozen whole blood, as isolated PBMCs, or as DNA extracted from either sample type. TCRbeta CDR3 regions were amplified from genomic DNA using the immunoSEQ Assay, a bias-controlled multiplex PCR. The study's own analysis went as follows. Within the assay, amplification of reference gene primers was used to estimate how many nucleated cells each sample contained. Sequence reads were collapsed and filtered to measure the absolute abundance of every unique TCRbeta CDR3 rearrangement. For each sample, productive Simpson clonality was calculated as the square root of Simpson's diversity index over productive rearrangements. TCRdb limited this immuneACCESS table to in-frame rearrangements with V and J called. A share of clones is missing; checked studies link under half to unresolved V genes, and the rest is unexplained. V and J calls and clone size come straight from that table; D and trimming were deduced from the DNA. This sample has about 70,000 clones in its table, and roughly four fifths of those were observed once. The ten top clones hold 20% of the sample.

Concerning this clone itself: Its antigen remains unidentified. Base qualities are missing; no much larger clone stands one base away.

Sequencing was carried out using peripheral blood. The chain is made from TRBV4-1 and TRBJ2-2; 7 bases in between match TRBD1. This TCR was sampled from an older woman with acute or convalescent COVID-19. Here is the DNA: TGCGCCAGCAGCCAATTTGGGGTGAGGGGGCCCACCGGGGAGCTGTTTTTT. Its translation reads: CASSQFGVRGPTGELFF.